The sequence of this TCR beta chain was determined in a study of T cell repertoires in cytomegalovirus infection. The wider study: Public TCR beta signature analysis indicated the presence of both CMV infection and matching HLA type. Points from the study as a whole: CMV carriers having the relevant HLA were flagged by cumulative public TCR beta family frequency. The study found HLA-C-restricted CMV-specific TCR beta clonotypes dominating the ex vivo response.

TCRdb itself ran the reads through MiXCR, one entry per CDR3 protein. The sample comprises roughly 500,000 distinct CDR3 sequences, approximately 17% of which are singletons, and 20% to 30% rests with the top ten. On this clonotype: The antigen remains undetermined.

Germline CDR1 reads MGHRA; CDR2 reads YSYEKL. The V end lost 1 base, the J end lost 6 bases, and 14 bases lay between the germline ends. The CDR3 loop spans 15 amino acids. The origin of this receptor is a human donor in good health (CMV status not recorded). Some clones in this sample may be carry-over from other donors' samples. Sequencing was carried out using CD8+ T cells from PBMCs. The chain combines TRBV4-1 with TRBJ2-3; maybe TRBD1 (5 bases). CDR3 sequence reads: CASSQGTTGWDTQYF. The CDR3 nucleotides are TGCGCCAGCAGCCAAGGGACAACGGGCTGGGATACGCAGTATTTT.